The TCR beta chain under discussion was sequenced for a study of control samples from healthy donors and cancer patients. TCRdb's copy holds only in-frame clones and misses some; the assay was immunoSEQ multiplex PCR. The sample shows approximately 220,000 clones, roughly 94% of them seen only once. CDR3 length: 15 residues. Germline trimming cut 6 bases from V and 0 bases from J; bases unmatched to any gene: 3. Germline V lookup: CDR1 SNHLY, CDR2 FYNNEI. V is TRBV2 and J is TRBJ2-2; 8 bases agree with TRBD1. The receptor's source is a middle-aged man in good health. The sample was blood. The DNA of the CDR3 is TGTGCCAGCAGGGGGGGACAGGCGAACACCGGGGAGCTGTTTTTT. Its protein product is CASRGGQANTGELFF.